This TCR beta chain is from a study of T cell changes during pregnancy in multiple sclerosis. The CDR3 runs 14 residues. Germline loops: CDR1 SGHTA, CDR2 FQGNSA. V was trimmed by 1 base and J by 7 bases, leaving 11 bases between them. Repertoires were generated with immunoSEQ multiplex PCR, while TCRdb's copy carries only in-frame clones and drops some. Of 68,000 or so clones in the sample, under 95% are singletons; the top ten hold 1.2% to 1.5%. The chain joins TRBV7-2 to TRBJ2-4; D perhaps matches TRBD1 (6 bases). The sample was peripheral blood, taken in the second trimester of pregnancy. This receptor was identified in a female donor in good health, enrolled as a control in a pregnancy study. In DNA, the CDR3 is TGTGCCAGCAGCTTAGGGGGGCTAAGGAACATTCAGTACTTC. Encoded protein: CASSLGGLRNIQYF. Looking up the rest from reference TRBV7-2 and TRBJ2-4 gives the full variable domain: GAGVSQSPSNKVTEKGKDVELRCDPISGHTALYWYRQSLGQGLEFLIYFQGNSAPDKSGLPSDRFSAERTGGSVSTLTIQRTQQEDSAVYLCASSLGGLRNIQYFGAGTRLSVL.